This T cell receptor beta chain is from a study of response to subunit inactivated influenza vaccine. A few counts support this clonotype. TCRdb re-called the RT-PCR reads with MiXCR, one entry per CDR3 protein. The sample shows over 750,000 distinct CDR3 sequences, 20% to 25% of them seen only once. V was trimmed by 5 bases and J by 1 base, leaving 14 bases between them. CDR3 size: 15 residues. Germline V CDR1 and CDR2: SEHNR, FQNEAQ (reference sequence). The sequences come from PBMCs from blood, collected 4 to 6 days after vaccination. This receptor was taken from a man aged 50-60 years who received an inactivated influenza vaccine. This sequence joins TRBV7-9 and TRBJ2-5; tentative D call: TRBD1 (5 bases). CDR3 protein: CASSRSTGIQETQYF. CDR3 DNA sequence: TGTGCCAGCAGCCGTTCAACAGGCATCCAAGAGACCCAGTACTTC.